The present T cell receptor beta chain was sequenced within a study of patients and donors after allogeneic stem cell transplantation. TCRdb analysed the RT-PCR reads with MiXCR anew, one entry per CDR3 protein. This table has some 90,000 distinct CDR3 sequences, about 48% appearing once. CDR3 size: 14 residues. Germline assignment: CDR1 SGHRS and CDR2 YFSETQ. With 5 bases removed from V and 1 base from J, the gap between germline ends came to 10 bases. The chain links TRBV5-1 to TRBJ1-5; D unclear. Sample: blood, either unsorted or a sorted T cell fraction (not recorded which). The TCR originated in a human donor who was either an allogeneic HSCT recipient or a stem cell or donor lymphocyte infusion donor (not recorded which). It is not recorded whose cells these are; they may come from a transplant donor. Written as DNA, the CDR3 is TGCGCCAGCAGTCCCATAGGGAGCAATCAGCCCCAGCATTTT. Its protein is CASSPIGSNQPQHF. Based on the CDR3 plus reference TRBV5-1 and TRBJ1-5, the full variable domain is KAGVTQTPRYLIKTRGQQVTLSCSPISGHRSVSWYQQTPGQGLQFLFEYFSETQRNKGNFPGRFSGRQFSNSRSEMNVSTLELGDSALYLCASSPIGSNQPQHFGDGTRLSIL.